This is a list of T cell receptor beta chains from one sample in a study of shared clonotypes between healthy human individuals. The data were produced by immunoSEQ multiplex PCR, yet TCRdb's version contains in-frame clones alone and is incomplete. The sample records about 2.4 million clones, around nine tenths being singletons. Sequenced sample: naive CD4+ T cells sorted from blood. All receptors derive from a young man in good health. The conserved cysteine and the conserved F or W are not part of the CDR3 here. Fields, in order: J gene, clone size, V gene, CDR3 protein. Expanded clones are given a class, and other clones once, few, many or no size at all.

>TRBJ2-1|few|TRBV30
AWNWAGGYNEQF
>TRBJ2-2|.|TRBV2
ASKGLVTGELF
>TRBJ1-5|.|TRBV6-6
ASSWGQGGQPQH
>TRBJ2-2|.|TRBV2
ASNRAAQPGELF
>TRBJ2-5|.|TRBV30
AWSGGLGAFETQY
>TRBJ2-2|.|TRBV27
ASSRQTDTGELF
>TRBJ2-3|.|TRBV7-7
ASSPWTSGGRTSTDTQY
>TRBJ2-7|once|TRBV10-3
AISDPLGTGGAYEQY
>TRBJ2-1|.|TRBV28
ASSLAGSSYNEQF
>TRBJ1-1|few|TRBV18
ASSRDRNTEAF
>TRBJ2-7|.|TRBV9
ASSARDRGNEQY
>TRBJ1-1|.|TRBV11-2
ASSLDGLDTEAF
>TRBJ2-5|.|TRBV2
ASSGQLQETQY
>TRBJ1-2|.|TRBV30
AWQRGIGYT
>TRBJ2-1|.|TRBV4-1
ASRSSGGTYNEQF
>TRBJ1-2|.|TRBV28
ASSFLPGQSYGYT
>TRBJ1-2|.|TRBV28
ASSLYGLNEANYGYT
>TRBJ2-4|.|TRBV27
ASSGTGTGVS
>TRBJ2-7|.|TRBV9
ASSAGGGASSYEQY
>TRBJ1-2|.|TRBV7-2
ASSLAFSQNYGYT
>TRBJ2-7|.|TRBV5-5
ASSFEGAIYYEQY
>TRBJ2-7|.|TRBV7-2
ASSFASGGSGVTQY
>TRBJ2-5|.|TRBV5-4
ASSTRGQETQY
>TRBJ2-7|.|TRBV6-6
ASSYSGGEQY
>TRBJ1-5|.|TRBV15
ATSRGQGMSNQPQH
>TRBJ2-5|once|TRBV10-3
AISESNSGGPWETQY
>TRBJ1-1|.|TRBV6-1
ASSGPGRGNTEAF
>TRBJ1-2|few|TRBV28
ASSLGTRDTI
>TRBJ2-2|.|TRBV2
ASKLQGDTGELF
>TRBJ2-7|.|TRBV10-3
AISDPGHPSGFEQY
>TRBJ2-5|once|TRBV14
ASSPALGQETQY
>TRBJ2-5|.|TRBV10-3
ATMTLETQY
>TRBJ1-5|.|TRBV4-1
ASSQVGQLNQPQH
>TRBJ2-7|.|TRBV18
ASSPRRDPQAEQY
>TRBJ1-1|.|TRBV4-3
ASSQDFFGTGLNTEAF
>TRBJ1-3|.|TRBV5-3
ARSPDRNERFSGNTIY
>TRBJ2-3|.|TRBV29-1
SVDVAGGDTQY
>TRBJ1-5|.|TRBV7-8
ASSLTSFVDGNQPQH